Given below is one TCR beta chain in context. The CDR3 extends over 14 amino acids. The ends were cut back, 1 base at V and 5 bases at J, with 8 bases in the middle. Germline CDR1 reads MNHEY; CDR2 reads SVGAGI. These data belong to a study of shared clonotypes between healthy human individuals. Genomic DNA for unsorted samples, which was extracted with the QIAamp DNA Blood Mini kit, came from around 93 million PBMCs. It was roughly 0.3 ug DNA, roughly 30,000 T cell genomes, that went into each replicate PCR of unsorted PBMC. Libraries were prepared by immunoSEQ multiplex PCR; TCRdb keeps only in-frame clonotypes and omits some of them. Among about 470,000 clones listed, 79% were seen once.

This clonotype originated in a woman aged 35 to 49 in good health. Some clones in this sample may be carry-over from other donors' samples. What was sequenced was PBMCs. This chain links TRBV6-5 with TRBJ2-2, with D possibly being TRBD2 (5 bases). The CDR3 region has the DNA TGTGCCAGCAGTTACTTTGGCGGGACCGGGGAGCTGTTTTTT. Its translation: CASSYFGGTGELFF.